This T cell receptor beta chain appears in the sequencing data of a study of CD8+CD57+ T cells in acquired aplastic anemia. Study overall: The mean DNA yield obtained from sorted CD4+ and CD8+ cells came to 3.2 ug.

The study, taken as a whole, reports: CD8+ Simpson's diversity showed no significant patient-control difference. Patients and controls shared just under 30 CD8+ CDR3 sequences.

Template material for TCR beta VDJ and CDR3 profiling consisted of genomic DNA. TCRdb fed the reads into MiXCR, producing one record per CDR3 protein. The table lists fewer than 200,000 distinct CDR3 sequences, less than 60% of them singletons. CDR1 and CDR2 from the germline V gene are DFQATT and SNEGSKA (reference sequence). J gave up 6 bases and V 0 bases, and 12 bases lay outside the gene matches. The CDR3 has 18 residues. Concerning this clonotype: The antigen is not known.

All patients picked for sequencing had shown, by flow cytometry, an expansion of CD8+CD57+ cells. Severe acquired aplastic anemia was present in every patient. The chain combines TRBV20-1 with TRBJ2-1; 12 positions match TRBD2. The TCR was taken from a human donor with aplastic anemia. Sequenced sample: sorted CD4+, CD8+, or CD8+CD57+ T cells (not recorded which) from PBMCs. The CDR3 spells CSARDWRLAGERGNEQFF. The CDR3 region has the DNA TGCAGTGCTAGAGATTGGCGACTAGCGGGGGAGCGAGGCAATGAGCAGTTCTTC.